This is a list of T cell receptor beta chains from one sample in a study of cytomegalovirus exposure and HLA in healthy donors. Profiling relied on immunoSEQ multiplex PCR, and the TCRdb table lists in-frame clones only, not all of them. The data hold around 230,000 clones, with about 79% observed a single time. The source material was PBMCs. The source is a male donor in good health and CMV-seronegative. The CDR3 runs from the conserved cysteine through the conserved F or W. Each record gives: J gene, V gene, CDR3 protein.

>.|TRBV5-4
CASTLTSGRYSYEQYF
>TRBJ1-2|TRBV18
CASSPPAGKYGYTF
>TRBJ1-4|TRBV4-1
CASSQGETSGDEKLFF
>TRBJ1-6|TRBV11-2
CASSLDGSGPLHF
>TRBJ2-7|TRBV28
CASSLPDRVQYF
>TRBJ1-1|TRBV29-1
CSTRTGWDTEAFF
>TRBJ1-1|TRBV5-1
CASSLAPQGTEAFF
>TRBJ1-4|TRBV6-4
CASSAREEKLFF
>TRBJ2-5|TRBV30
CAWSGAGGRLGRTQYF
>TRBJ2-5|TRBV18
CASSPFPETQYF
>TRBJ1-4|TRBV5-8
CASSMGGLRTNEKLFF
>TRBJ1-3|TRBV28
CASSFNSEGVSGNTIYF
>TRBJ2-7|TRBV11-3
CASSLDSYEQYF
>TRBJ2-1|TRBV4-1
CASSPLLQGLGLAGGNEQFF
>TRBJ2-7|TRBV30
CAWLTGTSETYEQYF
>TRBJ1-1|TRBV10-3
CAIRGGSGENTEAFF
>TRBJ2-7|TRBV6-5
CASSYRQGNEQYF
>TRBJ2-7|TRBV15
CATAQVSYEQYF
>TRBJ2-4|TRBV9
CASSVELGGTGTLAKNIQYF
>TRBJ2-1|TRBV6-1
CATVGQANNEQFF
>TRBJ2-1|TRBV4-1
CASSQQLAGGNNEQFF
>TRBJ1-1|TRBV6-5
CASQNTEHTEAFF
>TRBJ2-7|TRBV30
CAFTVGAGNYEQYF
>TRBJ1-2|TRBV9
CASSAGGTGNYGYTF
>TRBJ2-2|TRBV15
CATSSRAGGTGELFF
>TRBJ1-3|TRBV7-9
CASSLVDTSGNTIYF
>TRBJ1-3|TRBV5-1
CASSLAGGGSGNTIYF
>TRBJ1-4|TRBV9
CASSPQGPNEKLFF
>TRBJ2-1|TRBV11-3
CASSIRGGEGREQFF
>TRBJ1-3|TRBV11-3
CASSLGGDSGNTIYF
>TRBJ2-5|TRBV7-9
CASSDSLYQETQYF
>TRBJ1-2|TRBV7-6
CASSSTGSHGYTF
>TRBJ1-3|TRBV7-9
CASSPPGASSGNTIYF
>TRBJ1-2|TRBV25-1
CASRENTYGYTF
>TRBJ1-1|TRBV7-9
CASSLGGLQNTEAFF
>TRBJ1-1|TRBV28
CASRERNTEAFF
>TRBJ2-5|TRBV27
CASSLIRTSGGYQETQYF
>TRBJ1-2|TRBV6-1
CASSEPGQARYGYTF
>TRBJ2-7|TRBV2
CASSATYEQYF
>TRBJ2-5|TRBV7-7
CASSPLSGQETQYF
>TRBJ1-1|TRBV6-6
CASSYSSGYTEAFF
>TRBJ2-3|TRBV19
CATVMRGADTQYF
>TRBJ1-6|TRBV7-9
CASSLGSSYNSPLHF
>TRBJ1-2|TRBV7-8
CASSHDRGDGYTF
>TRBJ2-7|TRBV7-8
CASSLGEGQGHYEQYF
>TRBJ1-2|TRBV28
CASRLLNYGYTF